This passage covers 29 T cell receptor beta chains from one sample sequenced in a study of blood T cells in healthy people across ages (dated by TCRdb to the mid-2010s). The method behind the library was 5' RACE. Instrument used: Illumina HiSeq 2500. The second PCR ran for about 6 to 11 cycles and used a J-beta primer mix along with a sample-barcoded 5' primer. The public reads were reprocessed in TCRdb via fastp at Q25 and MiXCR, keeping in-frame beta chains. Every distinct CDR3 protein forms one entry, paired with its most common genes and DNA. The sample has roughly 1,700,000 distinct CDR3 sequences on record, 28% of them singletons. The ten most abundant clones make up less than 9.5% of the sample. Material: blood. The receptors shown here come from a woman in her twenties or thirties in good health.

The table lists this clonotype with many counts. The J gene is TRBJ2-5, the V gene TRBV4-1; maybe TRBD1 (5 bases). Trimming shortened V by 0 bases and J by 3 bases, and 17 bases separated the two germline ends. The CDR3 extends over 17 amino acids. Germline CDR1 is MGHRA and CDR2 is YSYEKL. CDR3: CASSQEGSRTREETQYF. CDR3 sequence (DNA): TGCGCCAGCAGCCAAGAAGGTAGCAGGACACGCGAAGAGACCCAGTACTTC.

This clonotype occurred many times. The chain recombines TRBV10-3 with TRBJ2-7; D possibly corresponds to TRBD2 (7 bases). V was pared by 7 bases and J by 3 bases, with 16 bases between. The CDR3 contains 14 residues. Germline loops: CDR1 ENHRY, CDR2 SYGVKD. The CDR3, as DNA: TGTGCCATCAACGGGGGCGGGAGTATCTACGAGCAGTACTTC. Its protein product is CAINGGGSIYEQYF.

J is TRBJ1-2 and V is TRBV9, with 11 bases lining up with TRBD1. The CDR3 sequence is 17 residues long. J lost 6 bases, V lost 4 bases, and 14 bases had no gene match. Germline V gene sequence: CDR1 SGDLS, CDR2 YYNGEE. CDR3 DNA sequence: TGTGCCAGCAGCCCCCGAGGATGGACAGGGGGCGTCAATGGCTACACCTTC. Its translation is CASSPRGWTGGVNGYTF.

Ten or more counts support this clonotype. This rearrangement joins TRBV9 to TRBJ1-4; 8 bases fit TRBD1. V was pared by 2 bases and J by 7 bases, with 4 bases of the junction left unmatched. This CDR3 has 14 amino acids. Germline V CDR1 and CDR2: SGDLS, YYNGEE. This CDR3 reads CASSVQGAGEKLFF. The CDR3 DNA follows: TGTGCCAGCAGCGTCCAGGGGGCAGGTGAAAAACTGTTTTTT.

Here the CDR3 reads CASSLAGLTGTPTYTDTQYF. The DNA for the CDR3 is TGCGCCAGCAGCTTGGCCGGTCTCACTGGGACACCCACCTACACAGATACGCAGTATTTT. This chain joins TRBV5-1 and TRBJ2-3, with a weak D call TRBD1 (6 bases). The CDR3 consists of 20 residues. Germline CDR1 reads SGHRS; CDR2 reads YFSETQ. The ends were cut back, 0 bases at V and 2 bases at J, with 25 bases in the middle.

This clonotype was found many times. J is TRBJ2-7 and V is TRBV24-1; no firm D call. Germline V gene lookup returns CDR1 KGHDR and CDR2 SFDVKD. V lost 3 bases, J lost 2 bases, and 13 bases lay in between. This CDR3 spans 15 amino acids. The CDR3 coding sequence is TGTGCCACCAGTGATCCCTCGCAGGCGACCTACGAGCAGTACTTC. This codes for CATSDPSQATYEQYF.

J is TRBJ2-2 and V is TRBV28, with a tentative D call TRBD1 (6 bases). The CDR3 loop spans 14 amino acids. CDR1 MDHEN and CDR2 SYDVKM come from the germline V gene. The V end lost 7 bases, the J end lost 5 bases, and 14 bases lay between the germline ends. The CDR3 DNA is TGTGCCAGCACCCGGGACACCCTTACCGGGGAGCTGTTTTTT. Protein product: CASTRDTLTGELFF.

This chain connects TRBV6-5 to TRBJ1-1, with D hard to call. Deletions cut 0 bases from V and 3 bases from J, with 14 bases between. CDR3 length equals 16 residues. CDR1 and CDR2 from the germline V gene are MNHEY and SVGAGI. The chain's CDR3 is CASSYSLGLGDTEAFF. DNA of the CDR3: TGTGCCAGCAGTTACTCGCTAGGGCTCGGGGACACTGAAGCTTTCTTT.

The chain uses TRBV27 and TRBJ2-1; 16 bases line up with TRBD2. J was trimmed by 5 bases and V by 9 bases; bases with no gene match: 10. Germline assignment: CDR1 MNHEY and CDR2 SMNVEV (reference sequence). The CDR3 is made up of 17 amino acids. The CDR3: CASRKGTSGRADNEQFF. CDR3 DNA sequence: TGTGCCAGTCGGAAAGGGACTAGCGGGAGGGCAGACAATGAGCAGTTCTTC.

This clonotype was counted many times. The chain joins TRBV10-2 to TRBJ2-7, with 10 positions matching TRBD2. The germline V gene encodes CDR1 WSHSY and CDR2 SAAADI. With 2 bases clipped from V and 3 bases from J, the junction kept 4 bases outside the gene matches. The CDR3 runs to 15 residues. The CDR3 loop is CASSEGERGGYEQYF. The CDR3 nucleotides read TGCGCCAGCAGTGAGGGTGAGCGGGGGGGCTACGAGCAGTACTTC.

As for this clonotype: A clone one base away is much larger, so this may be a read error. The chain couples TRBV4-1 to TRBJ2-1; TRBD2 matches 12 bases. The germline V gene has CDR1 MGHRA and CDR2 YSYEKL. The CDR3 spans 15 residues. The CDR3 is CASSQLAGGPNERFF. The CDR3, as DNA: TGCGCCAGCAGCCAACTAGCGGGGGGGCCCAATGAGCGGTTCTTC.

CDR3 nucleotide sequence: TGTGCCATCAGGGGGCCGGCGGTGGGCAATGAGCAGTTCTTC. Its protein is CAIRGPAVGNEQFF. The V gene is TRBV10-3, the J gene TRBJ2-1; D is perhaps TRBD1 (5 bases). This CDR3 is built from 14 residues. V lost 6 bases and J lost 6, with 15 bases in between. CDR1 is ENHRY and CDR2 is SYGVKD in the germline V gene.

This clonotype was seen only a few times. For the CDR3, the DNA is TGTGCCAGCAGTGAACTGGGGGTGGGTCAGCCCCAGCATTTT. It codes for CASSELGVGQPQHF. The chain uses TRBV2 and TRBJ1-5; tentatively, D is TRBD1 (5 bases). With 2 bases removed from V and 6 bases from J, the gap between germline ends came to 11 bases. Germline V gives CDR1 SNHLY, CDR2 FYNNEI. CDR3 length: 14 amino acids.

This sequence joins TRBV6-2 or TRBV6-3 and TRBJ2-1, with 9 bases aligning to TRBD1. The J call could be wrong; TRBJ2-7 is a better fit for the DNA end. CDR3 length: 17 amino acids. Germline V lookup: CDR1 MNHEY, CDR2 SVGEGT. In nucleotides, the CDR3 is TGTGCCAGCAGTTATGATAGCCGGGACAGGGAAACGTGCGAGCAGTACTTC. Translation gives CASSYDSRDRETCEQYF.

The chain joins TRBV5-1 to TRBJ1-1; tentatively, D is TRBD1 (5 bases). CDR3 length equals 16 residues. The V gene lost 4 bases and the J gene lost 4 bases, with 20 bases spanning the gap. CDR1 and CDR2 from the germline V gene are SGHRS and YFSETQ. For the CDR3, the DNA is TGCGCCAGCAGCGTGACAGTTACTGGGGATGTCACTGAAGCTTTCTTT. It encodes CASSVTVTGDVTEAFF.

This clonotype was seen a handful of times. The rearrangement links TRBV12-3 or TRBV12-4 to TRBJ2-1, with TRBD2 matching over 8 bases. Unmatched junction bases numbered 17, after V lost 5 bases and J lost 8 bases. This CDR3 contains 17 residues. As DNA, the CDR3 is TGTGCCAGCAGTCCCGGGGAGCGGGGGACCTACAATGATGAGCAGTTCTTC. Its protein product is CASSPGERGTYNDEQFF.

This clonotype appeared a few times. The V call is TRBV4-3, the J call TRBJ2-7; D may match TRBD1 or TRBD2 (5 bases each). Germline CDR1 and CDR2: LGHNA and YSLEER. V shed 0 bases and J shed 0 bases, with 9 bases lying between them. The CDR3 totals 15 residues. CDR3 DNA: TGCGCCAGCAGCCAAGATTCGGGGCTCTCCTACGAGCAGTACTTC. Its translation: CASSQDSGLSYEQYF.

This clonotype was recorded a few times. The gene calls are TRBV6-2 or TRBV6-3 and TRBJ1-4; tentative D call: TRBD1 (5 bases). The germline V and J ends were trimmed by 2 bases and 0 bases, with 7 bases remaining between them. Germline loops: CDR1 MNHEY, CDR2 SVGEGT. The CDR3 runs to 15 residues. The CDR3 here is CASSYATATNEKLFF. The DNA for the CDR3 is TGTGCCAGCAGTTACGCGACAGCAACTAATGAAAAACTGTTTTTT.

This clonotype was detected only a few times. This may be a read error, as it is one base from a much larger clone. The genes are TRBV6-6 and TRBJ2-7, with D perhaps TRBD2 (6 bases). The CDR3 is made up of 14 amino acids. Germline CDR1 MNHNY, CDR2 SVGAGI (reference sequence). The germline V and J ends were trimmed by 2 bases and 2 bases, with 10 bases remaining between them. CDR3 residues: CASSYAEGAYEQYF. The CDR3 DNA sequence: TGTGCCAGCAGTTACGCGGAGGGCGCCTACGAGCAGTACTTC.

This clonotype was recorded a few times. This CDR3 is CASSSRRLVLYNEQFF. The CDR3 nucleotides are TGTGCCAGCAGCTCCCGTCGTTTGGTTTTATACAATGAGCAGTTCTTC. The chain recombines TRBV7-9 with TRBJ2-1; D uncertain. The germline CDR1 and CDR2 sequences are SEHNR and FQNEAQ (reference sequence). V lost 4 bases, J lost 4 bases, and 17 bases lay in between. The CDR3 has 16 amino acids. The variable domain in full, completed from reference TRBV7-9 and TRBJ2-1, reads DTGVSQNPRHKITKRGQNVTFRCDPISEHNRLYWYRQTLGQGPEFLTYFQNEAQLEKSRLLSDRFSAERPKGSFSTLEIQRTEQGDSAMYLCASSSRRLVLYNEQFFGPGTRLTVL.

In the case of this clonotype: A much more abundant neighbour one base away suggests this may be a read error. DNA of the CDR3: TGTGCCATCAGTCCTAGCGGGAGTCGCAATGAGCAGTTCTTC. The encoded protein is CAISPSGSRNEQFF. The genes are TRBV10-3 and TRBJ2-1; 10 bases fit TRBD2. The CDR3 is 14 amino acids. After removal of 5 bases from V and 6 bases from J, the junction contained 4 bases not matched to a gene. From germline, CDR1 is ENHRY and CDR2 SYGVKD.

The genes are TRBV20-1 and TRBJ2-2; D remains ambiguous. This CDR3 contains 14 residues. Trimming pared 2 bases from V and 1 base from J, leaving 8 bases between. The germline gives CDR1 DFQATT, CDR2 SNEGSKA (reference sequence). CDR3: CSARQRGNTGELFF. The CDR3, as DNA: TGCAGTGCTAGACAACGAGGGAACACCGGGGAGCTGTTTTTT.

The chain couples TRBV7-9 to TRBJ1-1; maybe TRBD1 (6 bases). The CDR3 extends over 15 amino acids. The germline CDR1 and CDR2 sequences are SEHNR and FQNEAQ (reference sequence). With 3 bases removed from V and 8 bases from J, the gap between germline ends came to 19 bases. The CDR3 bases are TGTGCCAGCAGCTTCGATAGGTGGAAGGGGGGAGAAGCTTTCTTT. This sequence encodes CASSFDRWKGGEAFF. The variable domain in full, with the rest retrieved from reference TRBV7-9 and TRBJ1-1, is DTGVSQNPRHKITKRGQNVTFRCDPISEHNRLYWYRQTLGQGPEFLTYFQNEAQLEKSRLLSDRFSAERPKGSFSTLEIQRTEQGDSAMYLCASSFDRWKGGEAFFGQGTRLTVV.

This chain links TRBV28 with TRBJ2-7; D may be TRBD2 (7 bases). The germline V gene encodes CDR1 MDHEN and CDR2 SYDVKM. V was cut by 3 bases and J by 4 bases, with 19 bases left in between. There are 16 residues in the CDR3. CDR3 DNA sequence: TGTGCCAGCAGTTTTGGAGTCGGGGGGCAAGGGTACGAGCAGTACTTC. It yields the protein CASSFGVGGQGYEQYF.

Note on this clonotype: A much more abundant neighbour one base away suggests this may be a read error. This chain uses TRBV10-3 with TRBJ2-5; 8 bases map to TRBD1. There are 16 residues in the CDR3. Germline loops: CDR1 ENHRY, CDR2 SYGVKD. V shed 8 bases and J 4 bases; nucleotides not matched to a gene: 15. Written as DNA, the CDR3 is TGTGCCATCCAGTCGGGACAGGATCTCGTTAGAGAGACCCAGTACTTC. This codes for CAIQSGQDLVRETQYF.

A few counts support this clonotype. The chain carries TRBV12-3 or TRBV12-4 and TRBJ2-6; tentative D call: TRBD1 (6 bases). The CDR3 is 16 residues long. Trimming removed 7 bases at V and 4 bases at J, with 17 bases between. CDR3 residues: CASTSRTAPGANVLTF. CDR3 DNA: TGTGCCAGCACCTCCCGGACAGCCCCCGGGGCCAACGTCCTGACTTTC.

A few counts support this clonotype. The J gene is TRBJ2-3, the V gene TRBV7-3; the match to TRBD2 covers 8 bases. The V and J ends lost 5 bases and 8 bases, in that order; junction bases with no gene match: 15. Germline V gene sequence: CDR1 SGHTA, CDR2 FQGTGA. This CDR3 is built from 16 residues. CDR3: CASSPAAGGALTTQYF. CDR3 nucleotides: TGTGCCAGCAGCCCCGCTGCGGGGGGCGCTTTAACTACGCAGTATTTT.

Concerning this clonotype itself: A read error is possible here, since a much larger clone lies one base away. V and J are TRBV20-1 and TRBJ2-5; 8 nucleotides line up with TRBD1. The V gene's germline CDR1 is DFQATT and CDR2 SNEGSKA (reference sequence). CDR3 length: 13 residues. CDR3 sequence (DNA): TGCAGTGCTACCAGGGGGCGGAGAGAGATCCAGTACTTC. This codes for CSATRGRREIQYF.

The chain is built from TRBV9 and TRBJ2-2; TRBD1 matches 10 bases. The CDR3 length is 17 residues. The germline gives CDR1 SGDLS, CDR2 YYNGEE. V was pared by 3 bases and J by 8 bases, with 13 bases of the junction left unmatched. CDR3 nucleotide sequence: TGTGCCAGCAGCGGAACCAAGACAGGGGGCGTTGGAGGGGAGCTGTTTTTT. Translating gives CASSGTKTGGVGGELFF.